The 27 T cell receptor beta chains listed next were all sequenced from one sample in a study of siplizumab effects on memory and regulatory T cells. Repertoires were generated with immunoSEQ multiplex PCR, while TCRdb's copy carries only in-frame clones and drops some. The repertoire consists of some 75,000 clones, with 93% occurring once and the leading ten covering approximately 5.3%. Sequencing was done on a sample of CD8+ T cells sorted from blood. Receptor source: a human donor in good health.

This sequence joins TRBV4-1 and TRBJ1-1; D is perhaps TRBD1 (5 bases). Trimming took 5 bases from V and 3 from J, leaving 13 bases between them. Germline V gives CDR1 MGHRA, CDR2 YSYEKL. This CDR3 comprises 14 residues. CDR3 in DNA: TGCGCCAGCAGCTTAGTCCCGGGGGACACTGAAGCTTTCTTT. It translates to CASSLVPGDTEAFF.

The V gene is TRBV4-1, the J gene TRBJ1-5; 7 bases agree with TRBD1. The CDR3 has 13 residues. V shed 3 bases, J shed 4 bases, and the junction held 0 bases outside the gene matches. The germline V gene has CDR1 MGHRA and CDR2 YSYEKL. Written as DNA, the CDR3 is TGCGCCAGCAGCCAGGACAGGAATCAGCCCCAGCATTTT. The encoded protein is CASSQDRNQPQHF.

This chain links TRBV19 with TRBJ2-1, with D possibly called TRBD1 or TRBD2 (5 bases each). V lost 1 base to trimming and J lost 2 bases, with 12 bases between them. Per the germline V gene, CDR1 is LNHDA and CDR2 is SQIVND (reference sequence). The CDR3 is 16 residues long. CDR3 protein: CASSIGGTVAYNEQFF. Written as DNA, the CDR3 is TGTGCCAGTAGTATAGGGGGGACGGTGGCCTACAATGAGCAGTTCTTC.

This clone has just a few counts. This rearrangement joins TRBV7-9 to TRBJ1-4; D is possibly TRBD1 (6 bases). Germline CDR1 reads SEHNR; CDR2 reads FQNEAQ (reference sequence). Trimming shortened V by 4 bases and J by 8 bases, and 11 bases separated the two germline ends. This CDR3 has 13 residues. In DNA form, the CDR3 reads TGTGCCAGCAGCTCGATGACAGGAGAAAAACTGTTTTTT. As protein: CASSSMTGEKLFF.

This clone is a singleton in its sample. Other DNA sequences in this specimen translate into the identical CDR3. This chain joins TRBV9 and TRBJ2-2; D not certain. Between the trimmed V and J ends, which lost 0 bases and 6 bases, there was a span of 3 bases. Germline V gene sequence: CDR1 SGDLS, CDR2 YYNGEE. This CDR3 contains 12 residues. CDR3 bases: TGTGCCAGCAGCGTAGCTCCCGGGGAGCTGTTTTTT. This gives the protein CASSVAPGELFF. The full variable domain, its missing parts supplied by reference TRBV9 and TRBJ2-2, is DSGVTQTPKHLITATGQRVTLRCSPRSGDLSVYWYQQSLDQGLQFLIQYYNGEERAKGNILERFSAQQFPDLHSELNLSSLELGDSALYFCASSVAPGELFFGEGSRLTVL.

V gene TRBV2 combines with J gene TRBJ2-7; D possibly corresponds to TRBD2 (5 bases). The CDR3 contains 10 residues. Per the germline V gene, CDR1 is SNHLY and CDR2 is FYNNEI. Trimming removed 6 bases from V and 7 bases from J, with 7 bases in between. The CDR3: CASRRLEQYF. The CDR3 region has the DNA TGTGCCAGCAGAAGACTAGAGCAGTACTTC.

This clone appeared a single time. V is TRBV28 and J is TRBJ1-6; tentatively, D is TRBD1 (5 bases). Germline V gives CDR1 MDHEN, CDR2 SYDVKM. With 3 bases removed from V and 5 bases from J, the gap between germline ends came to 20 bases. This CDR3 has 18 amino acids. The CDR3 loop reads CASSFGPLSGADNSPLHF. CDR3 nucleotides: TGTGCCAGCAGTTTTGGCCCGCTATCCGGGGCTGATAATTCACCCCTCCACTTT.

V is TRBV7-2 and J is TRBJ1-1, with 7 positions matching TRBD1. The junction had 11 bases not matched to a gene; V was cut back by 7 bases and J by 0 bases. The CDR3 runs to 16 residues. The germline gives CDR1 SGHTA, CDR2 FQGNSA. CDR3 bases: TGTGCCAGCACCCCTTCTACAGGGGCCCTGAACACTGAAGCTTTCTTT. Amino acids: CASTPSTGALNTEAFF.

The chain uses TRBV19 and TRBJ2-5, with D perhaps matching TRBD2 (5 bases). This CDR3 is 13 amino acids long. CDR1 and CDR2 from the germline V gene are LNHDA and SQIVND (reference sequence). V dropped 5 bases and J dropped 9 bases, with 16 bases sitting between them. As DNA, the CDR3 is TGTGCCAGTAGTTGGGGAGCCCCCTCGGCCCAGTACTTC. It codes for CASSWGAPSAQYF.

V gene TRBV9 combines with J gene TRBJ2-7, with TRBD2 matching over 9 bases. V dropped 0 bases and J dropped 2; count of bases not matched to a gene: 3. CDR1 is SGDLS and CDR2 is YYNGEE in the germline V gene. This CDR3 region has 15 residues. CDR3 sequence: CASSVGGGAPYEQYF. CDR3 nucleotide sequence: TGTGCCAGCAGCGTAGGCGGGGGGGCCCCCTACGAGCAGTACTTC. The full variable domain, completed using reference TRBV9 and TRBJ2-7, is DSGVTQTPKHLITATGQRVTLRCSPRSGDLSVYWYQQSLDQGLQFLIQYYNGEERAKGNILERFSAQQFPDLHSELNLSSLELGDSALYFCASSVGGGAPYEQYFGPGTRLTVT.

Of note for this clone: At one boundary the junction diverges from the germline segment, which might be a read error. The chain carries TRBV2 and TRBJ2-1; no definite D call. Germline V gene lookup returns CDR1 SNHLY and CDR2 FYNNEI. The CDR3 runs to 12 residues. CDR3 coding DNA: TGTGCCAGCAGAGAAGCCCAAGATGAGCAGTTCTTC. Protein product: CASREAQDEQFF.

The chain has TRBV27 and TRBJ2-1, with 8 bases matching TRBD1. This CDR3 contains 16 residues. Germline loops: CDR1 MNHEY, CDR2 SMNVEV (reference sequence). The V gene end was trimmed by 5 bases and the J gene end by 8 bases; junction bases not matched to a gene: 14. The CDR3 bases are TGTGCCAGCAGTCCATCAAGGACAGGGTCTTGGGATGAGCAGTTCTTC. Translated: CASSPSRTGSWDEQFF.

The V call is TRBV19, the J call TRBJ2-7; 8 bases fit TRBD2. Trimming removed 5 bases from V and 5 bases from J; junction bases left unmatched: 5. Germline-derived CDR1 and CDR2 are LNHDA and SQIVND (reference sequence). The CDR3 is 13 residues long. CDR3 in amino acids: CASSPRGGDEQYF. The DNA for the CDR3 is TGTGCCAGTAGTCCCCGGGGGGGGGACGAGCAGTACTTC.

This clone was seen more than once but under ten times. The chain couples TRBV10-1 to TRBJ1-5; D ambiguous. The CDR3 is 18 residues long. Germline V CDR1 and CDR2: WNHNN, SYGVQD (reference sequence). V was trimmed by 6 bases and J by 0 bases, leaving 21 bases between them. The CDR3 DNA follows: TGCGCCAGCAGGGAGCTCGATCCCCCCGGGAATAGCAATCAGCCCCAGCATTTT. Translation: CASRELDPPGNSNQPQHF.

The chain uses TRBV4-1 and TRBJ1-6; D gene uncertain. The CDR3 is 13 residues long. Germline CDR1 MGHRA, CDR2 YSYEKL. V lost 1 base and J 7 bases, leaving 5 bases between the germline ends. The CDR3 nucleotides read TGCGCCAGCAGCCAAGCAGAAAATTCACCCCTCCACTTT. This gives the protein CASSQAENSPLHF.

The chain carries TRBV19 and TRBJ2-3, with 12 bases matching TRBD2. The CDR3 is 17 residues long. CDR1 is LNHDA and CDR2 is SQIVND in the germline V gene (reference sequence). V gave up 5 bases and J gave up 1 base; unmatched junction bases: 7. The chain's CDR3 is CASSYSSGGAGTDTQYF. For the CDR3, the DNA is TGTGCCAGTAGTTATTCTAGCGGGGGGGCCGGCACAGATACGCAGTATTTT.

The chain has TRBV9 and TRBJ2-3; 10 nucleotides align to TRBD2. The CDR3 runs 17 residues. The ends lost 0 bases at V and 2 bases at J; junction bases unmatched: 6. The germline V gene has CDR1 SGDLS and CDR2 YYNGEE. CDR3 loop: CASSVELAGGDTDTQYF. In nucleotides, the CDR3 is TGTGCCAGCAGCGTAGAGTTAGCGGGGGGAGACACAGATACGCAGTATTTT.

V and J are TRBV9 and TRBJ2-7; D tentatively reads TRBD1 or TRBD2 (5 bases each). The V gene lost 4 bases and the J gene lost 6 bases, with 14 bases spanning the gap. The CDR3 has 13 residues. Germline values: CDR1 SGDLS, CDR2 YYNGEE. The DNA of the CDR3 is TGTGCCAGCAGCCCGGGCGGTGGGGGCGAGCAGTACTTC. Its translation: CASSPGGGGEQYF.

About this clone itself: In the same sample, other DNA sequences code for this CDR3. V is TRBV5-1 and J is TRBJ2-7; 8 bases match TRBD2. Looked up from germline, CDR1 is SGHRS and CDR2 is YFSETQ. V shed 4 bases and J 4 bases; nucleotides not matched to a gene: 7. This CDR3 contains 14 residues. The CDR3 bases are TGCGCCAGCAGCCTTGCTGGCGGGGGGTACGAGCAGTACTTC. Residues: CASSLAGGGYEQYF.

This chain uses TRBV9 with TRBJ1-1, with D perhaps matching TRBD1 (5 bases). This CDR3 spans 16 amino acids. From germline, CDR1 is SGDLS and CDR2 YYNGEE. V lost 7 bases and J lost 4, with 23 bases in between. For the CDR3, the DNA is TGTGCCAGCTCCCACCGGGCCGGGACTTTGGGCACTGAAGCTTTCTTT. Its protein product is CASSHRAGTLGTEAFF.

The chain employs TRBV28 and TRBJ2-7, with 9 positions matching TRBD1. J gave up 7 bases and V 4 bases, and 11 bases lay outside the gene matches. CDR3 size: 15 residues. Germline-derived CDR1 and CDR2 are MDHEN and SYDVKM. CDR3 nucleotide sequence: TGTGCCAGCAGTTCCCCCCGGACAGGGGTTGATGAGCAGTACTTC. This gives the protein CASSSPRTGVDEQYF.

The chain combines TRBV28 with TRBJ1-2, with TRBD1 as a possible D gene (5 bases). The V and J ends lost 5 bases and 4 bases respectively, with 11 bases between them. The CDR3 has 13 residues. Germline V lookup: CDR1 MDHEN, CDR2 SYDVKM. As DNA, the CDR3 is TGTGCCAGCAGTCCCAGACAGAGCTATGGCTACACCTTC. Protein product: CASSPRQSYGYTF.

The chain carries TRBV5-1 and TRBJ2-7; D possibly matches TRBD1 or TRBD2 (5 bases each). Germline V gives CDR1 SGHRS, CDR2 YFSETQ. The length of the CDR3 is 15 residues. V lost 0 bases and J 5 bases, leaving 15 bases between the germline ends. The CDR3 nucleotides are TGCGCCAGCAGCTTGGGAGGGACCCTCGGGGACGAGCAGTACTTC. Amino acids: CASSLGGTLGDEQYF.

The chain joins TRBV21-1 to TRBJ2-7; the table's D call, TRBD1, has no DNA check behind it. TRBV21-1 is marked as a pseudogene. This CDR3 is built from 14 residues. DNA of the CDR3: TGTGCCAGCACCCGAGACAGGTACTCCTACGAGCAGTACTTC. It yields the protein CASTRDRYSYEQYF.

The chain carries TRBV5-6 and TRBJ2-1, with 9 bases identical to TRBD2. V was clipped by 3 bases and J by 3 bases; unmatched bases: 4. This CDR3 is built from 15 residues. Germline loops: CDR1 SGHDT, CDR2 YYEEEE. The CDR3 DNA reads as TGTGCCAGCAGCTCCGGGACTAGCAGCTACAATGAGCAGTTCTTC. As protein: CASSSGTSSYNEQFF.

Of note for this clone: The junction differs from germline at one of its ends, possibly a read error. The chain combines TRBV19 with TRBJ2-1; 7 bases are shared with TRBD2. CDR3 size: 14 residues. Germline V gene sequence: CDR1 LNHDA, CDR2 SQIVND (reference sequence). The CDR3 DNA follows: TGTGCAAGTAGGTGGGGGGGATCCTACAATGAGCAGTTCTTC. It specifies CASRWGGSYNEQFF.

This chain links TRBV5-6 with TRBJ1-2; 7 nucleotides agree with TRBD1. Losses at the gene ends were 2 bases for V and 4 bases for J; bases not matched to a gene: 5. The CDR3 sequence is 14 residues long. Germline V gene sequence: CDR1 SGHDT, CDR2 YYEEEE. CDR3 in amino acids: CASSFGTDLYGYTF. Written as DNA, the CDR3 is TGTGCCAGCAGCTTCGGGACAGATCTCTATGGCTACACCTTC.